This T cell receptor beta chain is drawn from a study of OX40 agonist ivuxolimab in advanced cancers. The wider study: Previous treatment with anti-PD-1, anti-PD-L1 or anti-CTLA-4 therapy was allowed; roughly 40% had received some.

Whole-study results and caveats: Compared with others, partial responders at 0.1-3.0 mg/kg displayed clonal expansion among the lowest.

As regards this clone: Antigen: not known.

Some clones are missing from TCRdb's copy, which holds only in-frame ones; the method was immunoSEQ multiplex PCR. The sample consists of approximately 50,000 clones, around nine tenths of them appearing once. After removal of 3 bases from V and 9 bases from J, the junction contained 13 bases not matched to a gene. This CDR3 contains 17 residues. CDR1 and CDR2 (germline): KGHSH, LQKENI. This TCR came from an adult with an advanced solid tumor such as melanoma, head and neck, liver or kidney cancer. This rearrangement joins TRBV18 to TRBJ1-6, with 8 bases lining up with TRBD1. The material sequenced was CD4+ or CD8+ T cells sorted from blood, taken in a trial of the OX40 agonist ivuxolimab. CDR3 residues: CASSPDLPGQGGSPLHF. The CDR3 DNA reads as TGTGCCAGCTCACCCGATTTACCAGGACAGGGCGGTTCACCCCTCCACTTT.